Here is one T cell receptor beta chain with its context. V was pared by 3 bases and J by 4 bases, with 4 bases between. Germline V gene lookup returns CDR1 MDHEN and CDR2 SYDVKM. The CDR3 is 11 residues long. These data come from a study of blood T cell repertoires in COVID-19. Data came from immunoSEQ multiplex PCR; TCRdb stores just in-frame clones and leaves some out. Among some 350,000 clones listed, about 87% were seen once. This receptor was obtained from a woman aged 50 to 60 with COVID-19, enrolled during active disease. The V gene is TRBV28, the J gene TRBJ2-7; D unresolved. Sequences were obtained from peripheral blood. The CDR3 protein is CASSFRYEQYF. DNA of the CDR3: TGTGCCAGCAGTTTCCGGTACGAGCAGTACTTC. The full variable domain, rest sourced from reference TRBV28 and TRBJ2-7, is DVKVTQSSRYLVKRTGEKVFLECVQDMDHENMFWYRQDPGLGLRLIYFSYDVKMKEKGDIPEGYSVSREKKERFSLILESASTNQTSMYLCASSFRYEQYFGPGTRLTVT.